This TCR beta chain is from a study of cytomegalovirus exposure and HLA in healthy donors. Study results and caveats: TCR beta V- and J-gene trimming, according to a later analysis, was linked to a missense DCLRE1C variant. An apparent linkage of common viral pathogens to several of the most significant clusters emerged in a later analysis. Researchers left out some V segments, among them TRBV6-2 and TRBV6-3, as indistinguishable. In vitro assays verified that three CMV-associated chains recognized CMV antigens specifically.

Concerning this clone itself: Its target is not known.

The CDR3 has 17 residues. V dropped 9 bases and J dropped 6 bases, with 28 bases sitting between them. Germline CDR1 MDHEN, CDR2 SYDVKM. PCR involved 60 Vbeta and 13 Jbeta primers. Some clones are missing from TCRdb's copy, which holds only in-frame ones; the method was immunoSEQ multiplex PCR. The sample includes under 150,000 clones, around 78% of them seen just once. The chain is built from TRBV28 and TRBJ2-3, with a tentative D call TRBD2 (5 bases). What was sequenced was PBMCs. The receptor was isolated from a woman in her 40s in good health and CMV-seropositive. The DNA for the CDR3 is TGTGCCAGTCGAATGGGTCCGAGGGTCAACCTCTGGGATACGCAGTATTTT. Amino acids: CASRMGPRVNLWDTQYF.